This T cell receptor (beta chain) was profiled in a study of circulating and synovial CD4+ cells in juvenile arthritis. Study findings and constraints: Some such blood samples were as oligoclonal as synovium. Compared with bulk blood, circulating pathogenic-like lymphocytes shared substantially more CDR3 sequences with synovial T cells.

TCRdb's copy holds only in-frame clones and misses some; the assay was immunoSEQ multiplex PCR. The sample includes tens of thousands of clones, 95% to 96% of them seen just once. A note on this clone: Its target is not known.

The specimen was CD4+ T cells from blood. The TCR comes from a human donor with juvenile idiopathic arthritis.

CDR3 nucleotides: TGCGCCAGCAGCTTGGGACGACTAGCGGGGACCACAGATACGCAGTATTTT. It is translated as CASSLGRLAGTTDTQYF. The chain uses TRBV5-1 and TRBJ2-3, with 11 bases lining up with TRBD2. The CDR3 extends over 17 amino acids. Per the germline V gene, CDR1 is SGHRS and CDR2 is YFSETQ. The trim removed 0 bases at V and 2 bases at J, leaving 5 bases unmatched.